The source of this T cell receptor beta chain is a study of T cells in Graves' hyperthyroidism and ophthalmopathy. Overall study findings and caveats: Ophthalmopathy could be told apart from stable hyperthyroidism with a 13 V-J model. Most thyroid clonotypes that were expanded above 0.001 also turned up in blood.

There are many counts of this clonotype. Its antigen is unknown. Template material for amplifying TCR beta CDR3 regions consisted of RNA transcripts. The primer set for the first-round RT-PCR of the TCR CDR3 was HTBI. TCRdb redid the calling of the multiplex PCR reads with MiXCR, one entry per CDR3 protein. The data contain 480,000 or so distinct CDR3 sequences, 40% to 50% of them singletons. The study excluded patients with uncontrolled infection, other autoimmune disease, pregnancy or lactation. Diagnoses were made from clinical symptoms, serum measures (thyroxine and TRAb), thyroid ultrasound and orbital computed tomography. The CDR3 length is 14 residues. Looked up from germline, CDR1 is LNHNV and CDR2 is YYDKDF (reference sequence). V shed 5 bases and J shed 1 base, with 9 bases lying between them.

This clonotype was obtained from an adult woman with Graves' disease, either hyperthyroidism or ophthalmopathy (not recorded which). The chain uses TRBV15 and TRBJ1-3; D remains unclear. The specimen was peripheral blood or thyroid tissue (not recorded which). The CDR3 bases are TGTGCCACCAGCCTCAGTCTGTCTGGAAACACCATATATTTT. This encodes CATSLSLSGNTIYF.